This paragraph reports one T cell receptor beta chain. Repertoires were generated with immunoSEQ multiplex PCR, while TCRdb's copy carries only in-frame clones and drops some. The sample lists roughly 280,000 clones, roughly 85% occurring once. The data were obtained in a study of blood T cell repertoires in COVID-19. Trimming removed 5 bases from V and 3 bases from J, with 14 bases in between. Germline CDR1 reads LNHDA; CDR2 reads SQIVND (reference sequence). CDR3 length: 15 amino acids. This sequence joins TRBV19 and TRBJ1-5, with a weak D call TRBD1 (5 bases). The specimen was peripheral blood. The TCR comes from a woman between 65 and 79 years old with acute or convalescent COVID-19. The CDR3 is CASSPSGGANQPQHF. The CDR3 bases are TGTGCCAGTAGTCCCTCAGGAGGGGCCAATCAGCCCCAGCATTTT.